A selection of T cell receptor beta chains follows, all from one sample in a study of PD-1 blockade in classical Hodgkin lymphoma. Only in-frame clones appear in the TCRdb table, and some are missing; sequencing was by immunoSEQ multiplex PCR. The data hold tens of thousands of clones, with 80% observed a single time. The sequencing here drew on CD4+ T cells from blood, taken before the fourth cycle of nivolumab. These receptors came from a human donor with classical Hodgkin lymphoma. Both conserved end residues are part of each CDR3. Each record gives: J gene, V gene, CDR3 protein.

j_gene: TRBJ2-7
v_gene: TRBV12-2
CDR3aa: CASRPGLSGGGPRYEQYF

j_gene: TRBJ1-2
v_gene: TRBV5-1
CDR3aa: CASSLGHLGRGDPNYGYTF

j_gene: TRBJ1-1
v_gene: TRBV6-5
CDR3aa: CASNTDRRGTEAFF

j_gene: TRBJ1-3
v_gene: TRBV5-4
CDR3aa: CASSLGAAGSGNTIYF

j_gene: TRBJ1-1
v_gene: TRBV6-6
CDR3aa: CAVQIMNTEAFF

j_gene: TRBJ2-7
v_gene: TRBV4-2
CDR3aa: CASSRRADNYEQYF

j_gene: TRBJ1-1
v_gene: TRBV5-1
CDR3aa: CASSLAQMNTEAFF

j_gene: TRBJ2-7
v_gene: TRBV30
CDR3aa: CAWRRTPSGQYF

j_gene: TRBJ1-1
v_gene: TRBV6-6
CDR3aa: CASRKGQDGKNTEAFF

j_gene: TRBJ1-2
v_gene: TRBV27
CDR3aa: CASSFAGTANYGYTF

j_gene: TRBJ1-6
v_gene: TRBV5-1
CDR3aa: CASSLAELSSYNSPLHF

j_gene: TRBJ2-3
v_gene: TRBV6-5
CDR3aa: CASSQGAQGTQYF

j_gene: TRBJ1-2
v_gene: TRBV7-3
CDR3aa: CASSLDGTNYGYTF

j_gene: TRBJ1-5
v_gene: TRBV7-2
CDR3aa: CASSYGAGTNQPQHF

j_gene: TRBJ1-4
v_gene: TRBV9
CDR3aa: CASSPRQGGINEKLFF

j_gene: TRBJ1-2
v_gene: TRBV7-9
CDR3aa: CASSFGTYGGYTF

j_gene: TRBJ1-5
v_gene: TRBV6-1
CDR3aa: CASSFDRASNQPQHF

j_gene: TRBJ2-7
v_gene: TRBV18
CDR3aa: CASSPPTGPSSYEQYF

j_gene: TRBJ1-2
v_gene: TRBV11-2
CDR3aa: CASRRGNSQGYTF

j_gene: TRBJ1-1
v_gene: TRBV28
CDR3aa: CASSVTGVAVNTEAFF

j_gene: TRBJ1-1
v_gene: TRBV19
CDR3aa: CASSIRDTQVNTEAFF

j_gene: TRBJ1-3
v_gene: TRBV25-1
CDR3aa: CASRGGAGAGNTIYF

j_gene: TRBJ2-3
v_gene: TRBV14
CDR3aa: CASSQERGLLDTQYF

j_gene: TRBJ1-1
v_gene: TRBV27
CDR3aa: CASVSAVTNTEAFF

j_gene: TRBJ1-4
v_gene: TRBV28
CDR3aa: CASEGLGEKLFF

j_gene: TRBJ1-6
v_gene: TRBV30
CDR3aa: CAWSVWDNSPLHF

j_gene: TRBJ1-2
v_gene: TRBV5-6
CDR3aa: CASSLKVLGDFYGYTF

j_gene: TRBJ1-1
v_gene: TRBV6-5
CDR3aa: CASRSIGVNTEAFF

j_gene: TRBJ2-2
v_gene: TRBV9
CDR3aa: CASSVTSAGELFF

j_gene: TRBJ2-3
v_gene: TRBV6-6
CDR3aa: CASGLQGPDSTDTQYF

j_gene: TRBJ2-2
v_gene: TRBV5-1
CDR3aa: CASSLGVTDTGELFF

j_gene: TRBJ2-6
v_gene: TRBV19
CDR3aa: CASSTQGASGANVLTF

j_gene: TRBJ2-5
v_gene: TRBV19
CDR3aa: CASSIGQGEETQYF

j_gene: TRBJ2-7
v_gene: TRBV14
CDR3aa: CASSLLQVQFSYEQYF

j_gene: TRBJ1-4
v_gene: TRBV6-1
CDR3aa: CASSDVGQGSEKLFF

j_gene: TRBJ1-1
v_gene: TRBV6-5
CDR3aa: CASSLGSAHTEAFF

j_gene: TRBJ1-1
v_gene: TRBV5-1
CDR3aa: CASSSTVNTEAFF